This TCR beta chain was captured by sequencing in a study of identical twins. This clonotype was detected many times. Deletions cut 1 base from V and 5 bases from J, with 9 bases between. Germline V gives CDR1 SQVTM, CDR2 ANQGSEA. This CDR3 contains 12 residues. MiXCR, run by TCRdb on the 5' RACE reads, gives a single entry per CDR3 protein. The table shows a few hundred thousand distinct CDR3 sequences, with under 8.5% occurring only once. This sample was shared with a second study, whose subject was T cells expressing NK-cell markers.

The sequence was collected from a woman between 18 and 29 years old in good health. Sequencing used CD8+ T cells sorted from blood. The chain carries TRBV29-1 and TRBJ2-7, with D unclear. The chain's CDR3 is CSVEVARNEQYF. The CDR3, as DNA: TGCAGCGTTGAAGTAGCCAGGAACGAGCAGTACTTC.